These 15 T cell receptor beta chains were sequenced from one sample in a study of blood T cell repertoires in COVID-19. Here immunoSEQ multiplex PCR was the method, and the copy in TCRdb shows in-frame clones only, minus some. The sample records approximately 190,000 clones, 75% to 90% being singletons. Sequencing used peripheral blood. These receptors came from a man in his sixties with acute or convalescent COVID-19.

This chain uses TRBV5-1 with TRBJ2-2, with D possibly matching TRBD2 (5 bases). The CDR3 runs to 16 residues. Trimming removed 0 bases from V and 2 bases from J, with 11 bases in between. Germline V gives CDR1 SGHRS, CDR2 YFSETQ. The CDR3 DNA reads TGCGCCAGCAGCTTGGGCGCGGGTGACAACACCGGGGAGCTGTTTTTT. This gives the protein CASSLGAGDNTGELFF.

V and J are TRBV19 and TRBJ1-5; D gene ambiguous. The CDR3 runs 12 residues. Germline CDR1 reads LNHDA; CDR2 reads SQIVND (reference sequence). The V and J ends lost 2 bases and 4 bases respectively, with 3 bases between them. CDR3 coding DNA: TGTGCCAGTAGTATACCGAATCAGCCCCAGCATTTT. It codes for CASSIPNQPQHF.

The CDR3: CASAGQGNEKLFF. CDR3 sequence (DNA): TGTGCCAGTGCGGGACAGGGTAATGAAAAACTGTTTTTT. This chain links TRBV2 with TRBJ1-4, with TRBD1 matching over 9 bases. The CDR3 loop spans 13 amino acids. The trim removed 9 bases at V and 4 bases at J, leaving 3 bases unmatched. Germline CDR1 and CDR2: SNHLY and FYNNEI.

V and J are TRBV2 and TRBJ2-2, with 9 bases lining up with TRBD2. Unmatched junction bases numbered 2, after V lost 6 bases and J lost 0 bases. CDR1 SNHLY and CDR2 FYNNEI come from the germline V gene. The CDR3 is made up of 15 amino acids. The CDR3 coding sequence is TGTGCCAGCAGGGGACTAGCCTCGAACACCGGGGAGCTGTTTTTT. Translation gives CASRGLASNTGELFF. The full variable domain, with the rest looked up from reference TRBV2 and TRBJ2-2, is EPEVTQTPSHQVTQMGQEVILRCVPISNHLYFYWYRQILGQKVEFLVSFYNNEISEKSEIFDDQFSVERPDGSNFTLKIRSTKLEDSAMYFCASRGLASNTGELFFGEGSRLTVL.

The CDR3 nucleotides read TGTGCCAGCAGCTTGGGGCGGGGACAGGGGACGGTTTGGACTGAAGCTTTCTTT. Translation gives CASSLGRGQGTVWTEAFF. V gene TRBV11-2 combines with J gene TRBJ1-1; 10 nucleotides line up with TRBD1. CDR3 length: 18 residues. With V trimmed by 3 bases and J by 5 bases, 15 bases remained unmatched. Germline assignment: CDR1 SGHAT and CDR2 FQNNGV.

The V and J genes are TRBV6-2 or TRBV6-3 and TRBJ2-2, with 7 bases identical to TRBD1. J gave up 3 bases and V 2 bases, and 9 bases lay outside the gene matches. In germline, CDR1 is MNHEY, CDR2 SVGEGT. This CDR3 region has 17 residues. This CDR3 is CASSYPMLGTDTGELFF. CDR3 in DNA: TGTGCCAGCAGTTACCCGATGCTGGGGACAGACACCGGGGAGCTGTTTTTT.

In DNA, the CDR3 is TGCGCCAGCAGCTCGACAGGGTTAAGTACTCAGCCCCAGCATTTT. Amino acid sequence: CASSSTGLSTQPQHF. The chain couples TRBV5-1 to TRBJ1-5; 7 bases map to TRBD1. The CDR3 contains 15 residues. V shed 3 bases and J 6 bases; nucleotides not matched to a gene: 9. Germline CDR1 reads SGHRS; CDR2 reads YFSETQ.

The rearrangement links TRBV10-3 to TRBJ2-7, with 8 bases fitting TRBD1. From germline, CDR1 is ENHRY and CDR2 SYGVKD. The V and J ends lost 10 bases and 3 bases, in that order; junction bases with no gene match: 14. This CDR3 spans 15 amino acids. CDR3 DNA sequence: TGTGCCACCAGAAGTGGGGACAGGCCTTTCTACGAGCAGTACTTC. This encodes CATRSGDRPFYEQYF.

The CDR3 spells CASSLGHGLNYGYTF. The CDR3 DNA reads TGTGCCAGCAGCTTAGGTCACGGACTAAACTATGGCTACACCTTC. V gene TRBV7-2 combines with J gene TRBJ1-2; D gene ambiguous. The V gene's germline CDR1 is SGHTA and CDR2 FQGNSA. Trimming stripped 1 base from V and 2 bases from J, with 11 bases between. The CDR3 length is 15 residues.

V and J are TRBV6-5 and TRBJ1-2; 8 bases agree with TRBD1. V gave up 7 bases and J gave up 7 bases; unmatched junction bases: 8. Germline V gives CDR1 MNHEY, CDR2 SVGAGI. The CDR3 spans 13 residues. CDR3 bases: TGTGCCAGCATCGATGGACAGGGCCTTGGCTACACCTTC. The encoded protein is CASIDGQGLGYTF.

This clone has at least ten counts. The chain combines TRBV9 with TRBJ2-5; 9 bases are a match to TRBD2. The CDR3 consists of 15 residues. In germline, CDR1 is SGDLS, CDR2 YYNGEE. After removal of 2 bases from V and 4 bases from J, the junction contained 6 bases not matched to a gene. The CDR3, as DNA: TGTGCCAGCAGCGTTGCGGGAGGGCCCGTAGAGACCCAGTACTTC. Amino acid sequence: CASSVAGGPVETQYF.

The gene calls are TRBV30 and TRBJ2-3; TRBD2 aligns across 8 bases. J lost 3 bases, V lost 2 bases, and 7 bases had no gene match. Germline CDR1 and CDR2: GTSNPN and SVGIG (reference sequence). This CDR3 is 15 amino acids long. In DNA form, the CDR3 reads TGTGCCTGGAGTCGGGGTAGCGGGACAACAGATACGCAGTATTTT. It translates to CAWSRGSGTTDTQYF.

The chain has TRBV19 and TRBJ2-7; 11 bases are a match to TRBD1. V gave up 5 bases and J gave up 5 bases; unmatched junction bases: 8. The germline V gene has CDR1 LNHDA and CDR2 SQIVND (reference sequence). The CDR3 spans 15 residues. The DNA of the CDR3 is TGTGCCAGTAGTTCCCGGGACAGGGGGACCGACGAGCAGTACTTC. Translation: CASSSRDRGTDEQYF.

V gene TRBV5-1 combines with J gene TRBJ1-4, with D possibly being TRBD1 (5 bases). Germline V CDR1 and CDR2: SGHRS, YFSETQ. Trimming removed 3 bases from V and 2 bases from J, with 11 bases in between. The CDR3 has 15 amino acids. The CDR3 loop reads CASSSAGQTNEKLFF. As DNA, the CDR3 is TGCGCCAGCAGCTCGGCAGGGCAGACTAATGAAAAACTGTTTTTT.

This rearrangement joins TRBV6-1 to TRBJ1-3, with D possibly matching TRBD1 (6 bases). The CDR3 is 17 amino acids. The germline V gene encodes CDR1 MNHNS and CDR2 SASEGT. V was shortened by 2 bases and J by 0 bases, with 14 bases between the two germline ends. The CDR3 loop is CASSEFRTELSGNTIYF. CDR3 DNA: TGTGCCAGCAGTGAATTTAGGACAGAACTCTCTGGAAACACCATATATTTT.